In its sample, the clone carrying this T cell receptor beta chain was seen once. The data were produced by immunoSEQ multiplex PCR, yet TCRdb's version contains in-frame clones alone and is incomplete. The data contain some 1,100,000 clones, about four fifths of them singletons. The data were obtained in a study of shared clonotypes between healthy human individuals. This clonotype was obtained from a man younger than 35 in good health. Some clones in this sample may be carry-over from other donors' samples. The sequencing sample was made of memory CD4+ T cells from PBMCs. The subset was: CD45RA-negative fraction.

This chain's CDR3 is CSARRSNGYTF. The CDR3 nucleotides are TGCAGTGCTAGACGGAGCAACGGCTACACCTTC. V usage is TRBV20-1 and J usage is TRBJ1-2; D remains ambiguous. There are 11 residues in the CDR3. The germline CDR1 and CDR2 sequences are DFQATT and SNEGSKA (reference sequence). Trimming left V 2 bases short and J 8 bases short, with 9 bases between.